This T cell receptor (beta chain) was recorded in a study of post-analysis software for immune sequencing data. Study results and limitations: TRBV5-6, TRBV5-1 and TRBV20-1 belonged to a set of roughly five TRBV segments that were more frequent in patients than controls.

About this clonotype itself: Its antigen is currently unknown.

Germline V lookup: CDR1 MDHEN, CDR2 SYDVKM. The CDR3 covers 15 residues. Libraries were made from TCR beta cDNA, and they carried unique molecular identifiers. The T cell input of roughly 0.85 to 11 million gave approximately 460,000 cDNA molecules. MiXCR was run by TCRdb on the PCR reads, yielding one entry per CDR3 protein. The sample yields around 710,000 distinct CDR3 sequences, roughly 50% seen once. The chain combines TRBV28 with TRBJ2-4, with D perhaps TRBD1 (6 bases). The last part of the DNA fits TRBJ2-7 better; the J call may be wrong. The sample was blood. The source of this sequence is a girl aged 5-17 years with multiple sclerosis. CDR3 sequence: CASSLGGGISYEQYF. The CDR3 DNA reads TGTGCCAGCAGTCTGGGTGGGGGCATCTCCTACGAGCAGTACTTC.